Below, 10 T cell receptor beta chains from the same sample are listed, as sequenced in a study of blood T cells in healthy people across ages. The second PCR ran roughly 6 to 11 cycles with a sample-barcoded 5' primer and J-beta primers. TCRdb reprocessed the 5' RACE reads via MiXCR and lists one record per CDR3 protein. In the table there are 780,000 or so distinct CDR3 sequences, roughly 50% of which are singletons. The specimen was blood. These receptors were obtained from a man older than 75 in good health.

This clonotype was counted only a few times. The rearrangement links TRBV5-1 to TRBJ2-1; D gene uncertain. Trimming stripped 4 bases from V and 0 bases from J, with 8 bases between. Germline V gene sequence: CDR1 SGHRS, CDR2 YFSETQ. CDR3 size: 14 residues. CDR3 region: CASSEGFSYNEQFF. CDR3 DNA sequence: TGCGCCAGCAGCGAAGGGTTCTCCTACAATGAGCAGTTCTTC.

A word on this clonotype: A read error is likely, as this CDR3 ends without the conserved phenylalanine or tryptophan. V and J are TRBV5-1 and TRBJ2-5, with 8 positions matching TRBD2. With the DNA end fitting TRBJ2-7 better, the J assignment may be wrong. Germline CDR1 SGHRS, CDR2 YFSETQ. CDR3 length: 14 amino acids. The CDR3 region is CASSLEIAGYEQYL. CDR3 in DNA: TGCGCCAGCAGCTTGGAAATAGCGGGATACGAGCAGTACCTC.

The rearrangement uses TRBV10-3 and TRBJ1-5, with D possibly TRBD1 on 5 matching bases. Looked up from germline, CDR1 is ENHRY and CDR2 is SYGVKD. Deletions cut 6 bases from V and 4 bases from J, with 13 bases between. CDR3 length: 14 residues. CDR3 in amino acids: CAIRGDEGNQPQHF. CDR3 DNA sequence: TGTGCCATCAGAGGGGACGAGGGAAATCAGCCCCAGCATTTT.

This clonotype has a handful of counts. The chain carries TRBV6-1 and TRBJ2-1; D tentatively reads TRBD1 or TRBD2 (5 bases each). This CDR3 has 15 amino acids. The germline gives CDR1 MNHNS, CDR2 SASEGT. Trimming cost V 1 base and J 7 bases, with 14 bases left between them. CDR3 DNA: TGTGCCAGCAGTGAAGGATCGTCCGGGGCTAATGAGCAGTTCTTC. This translates into CASSEGSSGANEQFF.

The CDR3 region has the DNA TGTGCCAGCAGTGAGATGTCCAGAACGGGTGTAAGGGGCTACACCTTC. It yields the protein CASSEMSRTGVRGYTF. The chain employs TRBV25-1 and TRBJ1-2; no reliable D call. V gave up 3 bases and J gave up 8 bases, with 22 bases separating them. CDR1 and CDR2 (germline): MGHDK, SYGVNS. This CDR3 spans 16 amino acids.

The chain links TRBV20-1 to TRBJ1-5; 7 bases are a match to TRBD1. CDR1 is DFQATT, CDR2 SNEGSKA, per germline (reference sequence). The CDR3 runs to 12 residues. With 6 bases clipped from V and 7 bases from J, the junction kept 6 bases outside the gene matches. The CDR3 coding sequence is TGCAGTGCCGGGGACAGCCGGCAGCCCCAGCATTTT. Translation: CSAGDSRQPQHF.

J is TRBJ2-3 and V is TRBV27, with 7 positions matching TRBD2. Germline V gives CDR1 MNHEY, CDR2 SMNVEV (reference sequence). The CDR3 spans 15 residues. V was pared by 2 bases and J by 6 bases, with 8 bases of the junction left unmatched. The CDR3 loop is CASSLRGPAGDTQYF. The CDR3 nucleotides read TGTGCCAGCAGTTTACGAGGACCAGCGGGGGATACGCAGTATTTT.

The DNA for the CDR3 is TGCAGCGTAACTAGGAACTACGAGCAGTACTTC. This sequence encodes CSVTRNYEQYF. The chain recombines TRBV29-1 with TRBJ2-7; D is perhaps TRBD2 (5 bases). Germline-derived CDR1 and CDR2 are SQVTM and ANQGSEA. This CDR3 region has 11 residues. V shed 6 bases and J shed 3 bases, with 9 bases lying between them.

V usage is TRBV4-1 and J usage is TRBJ1-2; D is perhaps TRBD1 (5 bases). V gave up 7 bases and J gave up 4 bases, with 19 bases separating them. The CDR3 contains 15 residues. CDR1 is MGHRA and CDR2 is YSYEKL in the germline V gene. DNA of the CDR3: TGCGCCAGCAACCCGCAGGGCAGCCTGGCCTATGGCTACACCTTC. Amino acids: CASNPQGSLAYGYTF.

This clonotype was seen a few times. V and J are TRBV12-3 or TRBV12-4 and TRBJ1-2, with 9 bases matching TRBD1. This CDR3 contains 14 residues. With 5 bases clipped from V and 5 bases from J, the junction kept 6 bases outside the gene matches. Written as DNA, the CDR3 is TGTGCCAGCAGTCTCCGGGACAGGGAATATGGCTACACCTTC. Translating gives CASSLRDREYGYTF.